This T cell receptor (beta chain) emerged from a study of cytomegalovirus exposure and HLA in healthy donors. Study at large: An earlier analysis identified 117 million unique TCR beta sequences in about 170 million T cells.

For this clone: No antigen is known for it.

It was with 60 Vbeta and 13 Jbeta primers that the PCR ran. This table comes from immunoSEQ multiplex PCR, and its TCRdb copy is limited to in-frame clones, with some not included. Altogether under 200,000 clones are present, approximately 82% being singletons, with the ten largest covering roughly 1.5%. Whole-study results and caveats: The authors considered a cluster of highly shared sequence variants likely to be a sequencing artifact. Immune exposure information comprised only CMV serostatus. Among donors in an Asian-associated ancestry cluster, a later analysis reportedly found fewer N-insertions than the roughly 700-donor mean.

Germline CDR1 SGHRS, CDR2 YFSETQ. This CDR3 is built from 16 residues. The trim removed 4 bases at V and 8 bases at J, leaving 12 bases unmatched. Specimen: PBMCs. This receptor was identified in a woman aged 18-30 years in good health and CMV-seronegative. This chain links TRBV5-1 with TRBJ2-1; 10 positions agree with TRBD2. The CDR3 region is CASSPVTSGTSYEQFF. CDR3 DNA sequence: TGCGCCAGCAGCCCTGTAACTAGCGGGACGTCTTATGAGCAGTTCTTC.